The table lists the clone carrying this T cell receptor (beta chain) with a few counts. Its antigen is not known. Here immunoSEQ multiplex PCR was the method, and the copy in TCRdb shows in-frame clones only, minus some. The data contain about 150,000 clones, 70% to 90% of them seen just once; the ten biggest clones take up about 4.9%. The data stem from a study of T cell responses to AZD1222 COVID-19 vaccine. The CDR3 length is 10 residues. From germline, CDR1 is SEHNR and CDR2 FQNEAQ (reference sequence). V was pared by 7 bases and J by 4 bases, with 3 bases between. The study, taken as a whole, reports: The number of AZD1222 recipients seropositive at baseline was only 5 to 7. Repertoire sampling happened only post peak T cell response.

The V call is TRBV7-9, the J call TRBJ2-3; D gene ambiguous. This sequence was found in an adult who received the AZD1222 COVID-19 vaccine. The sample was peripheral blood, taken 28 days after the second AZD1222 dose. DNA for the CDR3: TGTGCCAGCAATGCAGATACGCAGTATTTT. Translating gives CASNADTQYF. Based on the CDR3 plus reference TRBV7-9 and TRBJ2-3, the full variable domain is DTGVSQNPRHKITKRGQNVTFRCDPISEHNRLYWYRQTLGQGPEFLTYFQNEAQLEKSRLLSDRFSAERPKGSFSTLEIQRTEQGDSAMYLCASNADTQYFGPGTRLTVL.